These T cell receptor beta chains were read from a single sample in a study of T cells in Graves' hyperthyroidism and ophthalmopathy. One entry per CDR3 protein results from TCRdb running MiXCR on the multiplex PCR reads. The repertoire includes 550,000 to 600,000 distinct CDR3 sequences, 13% to 15% of them detected once, and roughly 6.9% sits in the top ten. The specimen was blood. The receptors were gathered from a woman aged 18-30 years with Graves' ophthalmopathy. The CDR3 runs from the conserved cysteine through the conserved F or W. A D gene is named only where the DNA matches it firmly. Clone size is shown for a subset of rows, as once, few, many or a class of expanded clone.

cdr3_length: 14; d_call: .; clone_size: many; v_call: TRBV2; j_call: TRBJ1-1; cdr3_nt: TGTGCCAGCAGTCAGGACCAGATGAACACTGAAGCTTTCTTT; cdr3_aa: CASSQDQMNTEAFF
cdr3_length: 15; d_call: TRBD1; clone_size: many; v_call: TRBV28; j_call: TRBJ2-7; cdr3_nt: TGTGCCAGCAGTTTATCCGGGACAGGCTCCTACGAGCAGTACTTC; cdr3_aa: CASSLSGTGSYEQYF
cdr3_length: 15; d_call: TRBD1; clone_size: .; v_call: TRBV19; j_call: TRBJ1-1; cdr3_nt: TGTGCCAGTAGTAGACAGGGCTTCACGAACACTGAAGCTTTCTTT; cdr3_aa: CASSRQGFTNTEAFF
cdr3_length: 15; d_call: .; clone_size: many; v_call: TRBV18; j_call: TRBJ2-1; cdr3_nt: TGTGCCAGCTCGACTAAAACGGTACCCTACAATGAGCAGTTCTTC; cdr3_aa: CASSTKTVPYNEQFF
cdr3_length: 16; d_call: TRBD1; clone_size: few; v_call: TRBV10-3; j_call: TRBJ2-7; cdr3_nt: TGTGCCATCAGTGAGACTCCGGGACAGGGGGCTGACGAGCAGTACTTC; cdr3_aa: CAISETPGQGADEQYF
cdr3_length: 20; d_call: TRBD1; clone_size: many; v_call: TRBV28; j_call: TRBJ1-5; cdr3_nt: TGTGCCAGCAGTGCCTCCGCGGGACAGAAAGGACCTTATAGCAATCAGCCCCAGCATTTT; cdr3_aa: CASSASAGQKGPYSNQPQHF
cdr3_length: 14; d_call: TRBD2; clone_size: few; v_call: TRBV30; j_call: TRBJ2-1; cdr3_nt: TGTGCCTGGTTAGCGGGAGGGCGTTACAATGAGCAGTTCTTC; cdr3_aa: CAWLAGGRYNEQFF
cdr3_length: 17; d_call: .; clone_size: .; v_call: TRBV4-2; j_call: TRBJ2-1; cdr3_nt: TGTGCCAGCAGCCAAGAAAGGAAGCGTCTCTCCTACAATGAGCAGTTCTTC; cdr3_aa: CASSQERKRLSYNEQFF
cdr3_length: 18; d_call: .; clone_size: .; v_call: TRBV7-9; j_call: TRBJ2-2; cdr3_nt: TGTGCCAGCAGCTTAGAGGGATTATTACAGGGTCTGGCCGGGGAGCTGTTTTTT; cdr3_aa: CASSLEGLLQGLAGELFF
cdr3_length: 14; d_call: .; clone_size: many; v_call: TRBV20-1; j_call: TRBJ1-1; cdr3_nt: TGCAGTGCTAAGACAGGAGCCATGAACACTGAAGCTTTCTTT; cdr3_aa: CSAKTGAMNTEAFF
cdr3_length: 13; d_call: TRBD1; clone_size: many; v_call: TRBV7-8; j_call: TRBJ2-1; cdr3_nt: TGTGCCAGCAGAGCTACAGGGGCTAATGAGCAGTTCTTC; cdr3_aa: CASRATGANEQFF
cdr3_length: 15; d_call: .; clone_size: few; v_call: TRBV27; j_call: TRBJ2-1; cdr3_nt: TGTGCCAGCAGTATTCAGCCTGGGGAATTAGATGAGCAGTTCTTC; cdr3_aa: CASSIQPGELDEQFF
cdr3_length: 13; d_call: TRBD1; clone_size: many; v_call: TRBV3-1; j_call: TRBJ1-5; cdr3_nt: TGTGCCAGCAGCAGCAGGGGGGGTCAGCCCCAGCATTTT; cdr3_aa: CASSSRGGQPQHF
cdr3_length: 15; d_call: .; clone_size: once; v_call: TRBV11-2; j_call: TRBJ2-7; cdr3_nt: TGTGCCAGCAGCCAAGTCGGTCGGGGAACCTACGAGCAGTACTTC; cdr3_aa: CASSQVGRGTYEQYF
cdr3_length: 17; d_call: TRBD2; clone_size: once; v_call: TRBV2; j_call: TRBJ2-1; cdr3_nt: TGTGCCAGCAGTGTTGGGACTAGCGGGAGGGCCTACAATGAGCAGTTCTTC; cdr3_aa: CASSVGTSGRAYNEQFF
cdr3_length: 15; d_call: TRBD1; clone_size: many; v_call: TRBV7-9; j_call: TRBJ1-5; cdr3_nt: TGTGCCAGCAGCTCCACGGGACAGCCCAATCAGCCCCAGCATTTT; cdr3_aa: CASSSTGQPNQPQHF
cdr3_length: 15; d_call: .; clone_size: many; v_call: TRBV7-2; j_call: TRBJ1-1; cdr3_nt: TGTGCCAGCAGCCCGCAGGCCGTCCCGAACACTGAAGCTTTCTTT; cdr3_aa: CASSPQAVPNTEAFF
cdr3_length: 15; d_call: .; clone_size: many; v_call: TRBV30; j_call: TRBJ1-4; cdr3_nt: TGTGCCTGGAGTCAACGGACCGCGGGAGGGGAAAAACTGTTTTTT; cdr3_aa: CAWSQRTAGGEKLFF
cdr3_length: 14; d_call: TRBD1; clone_size: many; v_call: TRBV6-1; j_call: TRBJ2-7; cdr3_nt: TGTGCCAGCAGTTATTGGGACAGGATCTACGAGCAGTACTTC; cdr3_aa: CASSYWDRIYEQYF
cdr3_length: 16; d_call: .; clone_size: .; v_call: TRBV19; j_call: TRBJ2-7; cdr3_nt: TGTGCCAGTAGTAGTGGGGGGCGCGGAGGGGTTGACGAGCGGTACTTC; cdr3_aa: CASSSGGRGGVDERYF
cdr3_length: 15; d_call: .; clone_size: many; v_call: TRBV2; j_call: TRBJ2-7; cdr3_nt: TGTGCCAGCAGTAACGACTATTCGAGCTCGTACGAGCAGTACTTC; cdr3_aa: CASSNDYSSSYEQYF
cdr3_length: 14; d_call: TRBD1; clone_size: few; v_call: TRBV20-1; j_call: TRBJ1-5; cdr3_nt: TGCAGTACGAACCGACAGGGGTACAATCAGCCCCAGCATTTT; cdr3_aa: CSTNRQGYNQPQHF
cdr3_length: 14; d_call: .; clone_size: many; v_call: TRBV7-9; j_call: TRBJ2-5; cdr3_nt: TGTGCCAGCAGCTTAGGCATACTTCAAGAGACCCAGTACTTC; cdr3_aa: CASSLGILQETQYF
cdr3_length: 14; d_call: .; clone_size: .; v_call: TRBV5-1; j_call: TRBJ1-4; cdr3_nt: TGCGCCAGCAGCTTCTGGAACAGGGAAGAAAAACTGTTTTTT; cdr3_aa: CASSFWNREEKLFF
cdr3_length: 14; d_call: .; clone_size: .; v_call: TRBV20-1; j_call: TRBJ1-3; cdr3_nt: TGCAGTGCTAGAGATCCGGTCTCTGGAAACACCATATATTTT; cdr3_aa: CSARDPVSGNTIYF
cdr3_length: 13; d_call: TRBD2; clone_size: many; v_call: TRBV6-1; j_call: TRBJ2-1; cdr3_nt: TGTGCCACTGGGGGGGTTTACGAGGATGAGCAGTTCTTC; cdr3_aa: CATGGVYEDEQFF
cdr3_length: 15; d_call: TRBD1; clone_size: many; v_call: TRBV13; j_call: TRBJ2-1; cdr3_nt: TGTGCCAGCAGCCCACCACAGGGGTACTACAATGAGCAGTTCTTC; cdr3_aa: CASSPPQGYYNEQFF
cdr3_length: 15; d_call: .; clone_size: .; v_call: TRBV18; j_call: TRBJ1-1; cdr3_nt: TGTGCCAGCTCACCTATCTTTTCAGTGAACACTGAAGCTTTCTTT; cdr3_aa: CASSPIFSVNTEAFF
cdr3_length: 16; d_call: TRBD1; clone_size: many; v_call: TRBV7-9; j_call: TRBJ2-1; cdr3_nt: TGTGCCAGCAGCACAGAGGTTACAGGGGCCTGGAATGAGCAGTTCTTC; cdr3_aa: CASSTEVTGAWNEQFF
cdr3_length: 13; d_call: .; clone_size: .; v_call: TRBV7-9; j_call: TRBJ1-5; cdr3_nt: TGTGCCAGCAGCCGGACGCAGACAGATACGCAGCATTTT; cdr3_aa: CASSRTQTDTQHF
cdr3_length: 17; d_call: TRBD2; clone_size: .; v_call: TRBV5-1; j_call: TRBJ2-3; cdr3_nt: TGCGCCAGCAGCTCAGGCGCTAGCGGTGGGGATACAGATACGCAGTATTTT; cdr3_aa: CASSSGASGGDTDTQYF
cdr3_length: 17; d_call: .; clone_size: .; v_call: TRBV9; j_call: TRBJ2-7; cdr3_nt: TGTGCCAGCAGCGTAGCCCCTGGGGGCCTAAGGAATTACGAGCAGTACTTC; cdr3_aa: CASSVAPGGLRNYEQYF
cdr3_length: 15; d_call: .; clone_size: many; v_call: TRBV27; j_call: TRBJ2-3; cdr3_nt: TGTGCCAGCAGTTTCTTCACTAATAGTGTGGATACGCAGTATTTT; cdr3_aa: CASSFFTNSVDTQYF
cdr3_length: 12; d_call: .; clone_size: few; v_call: TRBV19; j_call: TRBJ2-1; cdr3_nt: TGTGCCAGTAGTACGGGTTCTGGTGAGCAGTTCTTC; cdr3_aa: CASSTGSGEQFF
cdr3_length: 15; d_call: TRBD1; clone_size: many; v_call: TRBV3-1; j_call: TRBJ2-1; cdr3_nt: TGTGCCAGCAGCCCCGGGACAGGGGGCGGTGATGAGCAGTTCTTC; cdr3_aa: CASSPGTGGGDEQFF
cdr3_length: 18; d_call: TRBD2; clone_size: .; v_call: TRBV4-1; j_call: TRBJ2-1; cdr3_nt: TGCGCCAGCAGCCAAGAGGACTCGGGAGGCCACTCCTACAATGAGCAGTTCTTC; cdr3_aa: CASSQEDSGGHSYNEQFF
cdr3_length: 14; d_call: .; clone_size: many; v_call: TRBV6-1; j_call: TRBJ2-7; cdr3_nt: TGTGCCAGCAGGACGGCGGTCCACTCCTACGAGCAGTACTTC; cdr3_aa: CASRTAVHSYEQYF
cdr3_length: 17; d_call: TRBD1; clone_size: many; v_call: TRBV2; j_call: TRBJ1-2; cdr3_nt: TGTGCCAGCAGTCGGGGACAGGGGGCCCTCGCTAACTATGGCTACACCTTC; cdr3_aa: CASSRGQGALANYGYTF
cdr3_length: 15; d_call: TRBD2; clone_size: many; v_call: TRBV7-2; j_call: TRBJ2-3; cdr3_nt: TGTGCCAGCAGCTTTAGCGGGAGCGGGTCAGATACGCAGTATTTT; cdr3_aa: CASSFSGSGSDTQYF